One and the same sample provided the 9 T cell receptor beta chains below, sequenced in a study of shared clonotypes between healthy human individuals. Libraries were prepared by immunoSEQ multiplex PCR; TCRdb keeps only in-frame clonotypes and omits some of them. The sample has fewer than 550,000 clones; almost 80% are singletons. The material sequenced was PBMCs. These receptors were taken from a woman between 40 and 50 years old in good health. Some clones in this sample may be carry-over from other donors' samples.

V is TRBV4-3 and J is TRBJ2-7, with D possibly matching TRBD2 (5 bases). The CDR3 is made up of 14 amino acids. From germline, CDR1 is LGHNA and CDR2 YSLEER. The V end lost 0 bases, the J end lost 6 bases, and 12 bases lay between the germline ends. The CDR3 DNA is TGCGCCAGCAGCCAAGATCTCGCCGGAGGCGAGCAGTACTTC. This codes for CASSQDLAGGEQYF.

This chain joins TRBV18 and TRBJ1-2; D gene ambiguous. Trimming stripped 2 bases from V and 2 bases from J, with 6 bases between. This CDR3 has 13 amino acids. The V gene's germline CDR1 is KGHSH and CDR2 LQKENI. The CDR3 sequence: CASSPGQNYGYTF. DNA of the CDR3: TGTGCCAGCTCACCAGGGCAGAACTATGGCTACACCTTC.

V usage is TRBV6-1 and J usage is TRBJ2-1, with 7 positions matching TRBD1. Germline-derived CDR1 and CDR2 are MNHNS and SASEGT. CDR3 size: 13 residues. V lost 6 bases, J lost 4 bases, and 3 bases stayed unmatched. This chain's CDR3 is CASRTGLYNEQFF. As DNA, the CDR3 is TGTGCCAGCAGGACAGGGTTATACAATGAGCAGTTCTTC.

This clone was recorded a few times. This chain connects TRBV30 to TRBJ1-1; a possible D gene is TRBD1 (5 bases). Trimming removed 4 bases from V and 4 bases from J, with 19 bases in between. The CDR3 has 15 amino acids. Germline V gene sequence: CDR1 GTSNPN, CDR2 SVGIG (reference sequence). The CDR3 DNA is TGTGCCTGGACAATGGTGGGAAGGGGTTTCACTGAAGCTTTCTTT. Protein product: CAWTMVGRGFTEAFF. The full variable domain, rest sourced from reference TRBV30 and TRBJ1-1, is SQTIHQWPATLVQPVGSPLSLECTVEGTSNPNLYWYRQAAGRGLQLLFYSVGIGQISSEVPQNLSASRPQDRQFILSSKKLLLSDSGFYLCAWTMVGRGFTEAFFGQGTRLTVV.

The CDR3 reads CASSRTPQVNTEAFF. CDR3 in DNA: TGTGCCAGTAGTCGAACCCCACAGGTGAACACTGAAGCTTTCTTT. The chain employs TRBV19 and TRBJ1-1, with D possibly matching TRBD1 (5 bases). The ends were cut back, 5 bases at V and 0 bases at J, with 13 bases in the middle. CDR1 is LNHDA, CDR2 SQIVND, per germline (reference sequence). The CDR3 sequence is 15 residues long.

The chain combines TRBV27 with TRBJ1-2; D possibly corresponds to TRBD1 (5 bases). V shed 2 bases and J shed 5 bases, with 12 bases lying between them. The CDR3 has 14 residues. The germline CDR1 and CDR2 sequences are MNHEY and SMNVEV (reference sequence). The CDR3 protein is CASSLGGGWYGYTF. The CDR3 DNA is TGTGCCAGCAGTTTAGGTGGGGGTTGGTATGGCTACACCTTC.

This chain links TRBV4-1 with TRBJ1-6; maybe TRBD1 (6 bases). V shed 4 bases and J shed 7 bases, with 14 bases lying between them. The CDR3 extends over 15 amino acids. Germline loops: CDR1 MGHRA, CDR2 YSYEKL. CDR3 region: CASSLYRDGNSPLHF. DNA of the CDR3: TGCGCCAGCAGCCTCTACAGGGACGGGAATTCACCCCTCCACTTT.

CDR3 coding DNA: TGTGCCAGCAGTGAAGGGGTGGGCAGAGAAGCTTTCTTT. Its protein product is CASSEGVGREAFF. The chain joins TRBV6-1 to TRBJ1-1; D is undetermined. V was trimmed by 1 base and J by 8 bases, leaving 11 bases between them. The CDR3 has 13 amino acids. Per the germline V gene, CDR1 is MNHNS and CDR2 is SASEGT.

The V and J genes are TRBV29-1 and TRBJ1-4; D not certain. Germline loops: CDR1 SQVTM, CDR2 ANQGSEA. V was pared by 7 bases and J by 8 bases, with 17 bases between. This CDR3 region has 13 residues. The CDR3 spells CSALHGVGEKLFF. CDR3 in DNA: TGCAGCGCCCTTCATGGGGTTGGGGAAAAACTGTTTTTT. The variable domain in full, with the rest retrieved from reference TRBV29-1 and TRBJ1-4, is SAVISQKPSRDICQRGTSLTIQCQVDSQVTMMFWYRQQPGQSLTLIATANQGSEATYESGFVIDKFPISRPNLTFSTLTVSNMSPEDSSIYLCSALHGVGEKLFFGSGTQLSVL.